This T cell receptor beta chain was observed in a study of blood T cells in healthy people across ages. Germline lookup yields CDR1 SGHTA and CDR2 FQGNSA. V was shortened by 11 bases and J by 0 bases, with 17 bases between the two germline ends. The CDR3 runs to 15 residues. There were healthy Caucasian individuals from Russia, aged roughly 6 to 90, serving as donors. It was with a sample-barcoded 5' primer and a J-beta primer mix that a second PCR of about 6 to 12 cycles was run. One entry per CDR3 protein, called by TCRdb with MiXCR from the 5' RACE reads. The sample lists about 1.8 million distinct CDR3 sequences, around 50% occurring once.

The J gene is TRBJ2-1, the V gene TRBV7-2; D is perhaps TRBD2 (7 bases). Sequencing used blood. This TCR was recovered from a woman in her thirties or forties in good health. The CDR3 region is CASTVGGLSYNEQFF. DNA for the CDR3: TGTGCCTCAACCGTCGGGGGGCTCTCCTACAATGAGCAGTTCTTC.